Below are 13 T cell receptor beta chains sequenced from a single sample in a study of vaccination and CD4 T cells after COVID-19 (dated by TCRdb to about 2022). Their antigen targets remain unknown. The meaning of the sample's treatment or condition label: approximately 11-day PBMC culture with coronavirus spike peptide pools or control peptides (ViraFEST assay). Preparation of the library involved PCR. Reads for this sample came from an Illumina iSeq 100. TCR sequencing of DNA from cultured CD4+ T cells used the Oncomine TCR Beta short-read assay at the Johns Hopkins FTIC core. TCRdb ran its own pipeline on the public reads, namely fastp trimming at Q25 and MiXCR clone calling, and kept in-frame beta chains. Identical CDR3 proteins give one entry, which carries the most common genes and DNA. Across this sample there are fewer than 20,000 distinct CDR3 sequences, with approximately 50% seen only once. Roughly 6.7% of the sample goes to the ten largest clones.

The sequencing here drew on CD4+ T cells from blood, cultured in vitro, taken before SARS-CoV-2 vaccination. Receptors originate from a human donor who had recovered from COVID-19.

The chain carries TRBV19 and TRBJ2-3; D is perhaps TRBD1 (6 bases). The CDR3 covers 13 residues. In germline, CDR1 is LNHDA, CDR2 SQIVND (reference sequence). The V and J ends lost 10 bases and 2 bases respectively, with 13 bases between them. In nucleotides, the CDR3 is TGTGCCACTAAACAGGGCCACACAGATACGCAGTATTTT. Its translation is CATKQGHTDTQYF. The variable domain in full, with the rest retrieved from reference TRBV19 and TRBJ2-3, is DGGITQSPKYLFRKEGQNVTLSCEQNLNHDAMYWYRQDPGQGLRLIYYSQIVNDFQKGDIAEGYSVSREKKESFPLTVTSAQKNPTAFYLCATKQGHTDTQYFGPGTRLTVL.

This clonotype turned up a few times. This chain uses TRBV7-9 with TRBJ1-2; D is possibly TRBD1 (5 bases). V gave up 6 bases and J gave up 6 bases, with 23 bases separating them. CDR3 size: 16 residues. Germline values: CDR1 SEHNR, CDR2 FQNEAQ (reference sequence). The CDR3 sequence is CASRQVVSLPSHGYTF. The CDR3 nucleotides read TGTGCCAGCAGACAGGTTGTATCTTTACCATCACATGGCTACACCTTC.

This chain joins TRBV19 and TRBJ2-2, with TRBD1 identical over 10 bases. CDR3 size: 17 residues. Trimming at V came to 5 bases and at J to 6 bases, leaving 12 bases not matched to a gene. The germline V gene encodes CDR1 LNHDA and CDR2 SQIVND (reference sequence). CDR3 loop: CASSLTGGSRWAGELFF. Here the CDR3 DNA reads TGTGCCAGTAGTTTGACAGGGGGCTCACGTTGGGCCGGGGAGCTGTTTTTT. Filled out from reference TRBV19 and TRBJ2-2, the complete variable domain reads DGGITQSPKYLFRKEGQNVTLSCEQNLNHDAMYWYRQDPGQGLRLIYYSQIVNDFQKGDIAEGYSVSREKKESFPLTVTSAQKNPTAFYLCASSLTGGSRWAGELFFGEGSRLTVL.

This clonotype was seen a single time. This chain joins TRBV11-2 and TRBJ2-7; 8 bases align to TRBD2. The CDR3 length is 13 residues. Germline V gene data show CDR1 as SGHAT and CDR2 as FQNNGV. V shed 2 bases, J shed 7 bases, and the junction held 4 bases outside the gene matches. CDR3 region: CASSLLVAGEQYF. CDR3 DNA sequence: TGTGCCAGCAGCTTATTGGTAGCGGGGGAGCAGTACTTC. Complete variable domain (other parts from reference TRBV11-2 and TRBJ2-7): EAGVAQSPRYKIIEKRQSVAFWCNPISGHATLYWYQQILGQGPKLLIQFQNNGVVDDSQLPKDRFSAERLKGVDSTLKIQPAKLEDSAVYLCASSLLVAGEQYFGPGTRLTVT.

The V and J genes are TRBV7-2 and TRBJ2-1, with D maybe TRBD2 (5 bases). Germline assignment: CDR1 SGHTA and CDR2 FQGNSA. The length of the CDR3 is 16 residues. Trimming cost V 5 bases and J 8 bases, with 22 bases left between them. For the CDR3, the DNA is TGTGCCAGCAGCCCGTTACTACCTCCAGGAGGCTATGAGCAGTTCTTC. This translates into CASSPLLPPGGYEQFF.

This clonotype came up a few times. The chain combines TRBV19 with TRBJ2-7; TRBD1 matches 8 bases. The germline V gene encodes CDR1 LNHDA and CDR2 SQIVND (reference sequence). The trim removed 5 bases at V and 3 bases at J, leaving 3 bases unmatched. This CDR3 is built from 13 residues. The CDR3: CASSLGQVYEQYF. In nucleotides, the CDR3 is TGTGCCAGTAGTCTGGGACAGGTCTACGAGCAGTACTTC.

This clonotype came up a few times. J is TRBJ2-3 and V is TRBV20-1, with 7 nucleotides matching TRBD2. This CDR3 has 13 residues. V gave up 4 bases and J gave up 4 bases; unmatched junction bases: 5. The V gene's germline CDR1 is DFQATT and CDR2 SNEGSKA (reference sequence). For the CDR3, the DNA is TGCAGTGCTACACCGGGACTACCAGATACGCAGTATTTT. Translating it yields CSATPGLPDTQYF.

CDR3 sequence reads: CAISESPGGTEAFF. DNA for the CDR3: TGTGCCATCAGTGAGTCGCCAGGGGGCACTGAAGCTTTCTTT. This sequence joins TRBV10-3 and TRBJ1-1; 7 bases are a match to TRBD1. The V gene end was trimmed by 0 bases and the J gene end by 4 bases; junction bases not matched to a gene: 2. The CDR3 sequence is 14 residues long. CDR1 and CDR2 (germline): ENHRY, SYGVKD.

The rearrangement joins TRBV7-9 to TRBJ1-2, with D possibly TRBD1 on 5 matching bases. The CDR3 length is 13 residues. V lost 5 bases to trimming and J lost 1 base, with 8 bases between them. The V gene's germline CDR1 is SEHNR and CDR2 FQNEAQ (reference sequence). Here the CDR3 DNA reads TGTGCCAGCAGCCGAGACAGTAACTATGGCTACACCTTC. It codes for CASSRDSNYGYTF.

This clonotype was seen a handful of times. The chain uses TRBV6-1 and TRBJ2-1, with D hard to call. This CDR3 comprises 12 residues. The V gene lost 7 bases and the J gene lost 8 bases, with 12 bases spanning the gap. Germline-derived CDR1 and CDR2 are MNHNS and SASEGT. The CDR3 nucleotides are TGTGCCAGCACTCGAGTCCGGGATGAGCAGTTCTTC. Protein product: CASTRVRDEQFF.

This clonotype was seen only a few times. The rearrangement uses TRBV10-3 and TRBJ1-5; D is unresolved. The CDR3 has 13 residues. The germline CDR1 and CDR2 sequences are ENHRY and SYGVKD. The V end was cut by 10 bases, the J end by 6 bases, with 16 bases between. CDR3 sequence (DNA): TGTGCCACTCGTGCGCCCTCTGGTCAGCCCCAGCATTTT. Translated, it gives CATRAPSGQPQHF.

The chain is built from TRBV3-1 and TRBJ1-4; D might be TRBD1 (5 bases). The germline V and J ends were trimmed by 4 bases and 10 bases, with 16 bases remaining between them. Germline CDR1 is LGHDT and CDR2 is YNNKEL (reference sequence). This CDR3 contains 14 residues. CDR3 sequence: CASSRGAGMGKLFF. The CDR3 region has the DNA TGTGCCAGCAGCCGCGGGGCAGGGATGGGAAAACTGTTTTTT.

This clonotype is a singleton in its sample. The rearrangement joins TRBV7-8 to TRBJ2-1, with D unresolved. The V end lost 5 bases, the J end lost 3 bases, and 20 bases lay between the germline ends. Germline loops: CDR1 SGHVS, CDR2 FQNEAQ. The CDR3 has 17 residues. CDR3 nucleotide sequence: TGTGCCAGCAGCCCGCCGGGTTGGGTCGCCGTCTACAATGAGCAGTTCTTC. This encodes CASSPPGWVAVYNEQFF.